This TCR beta chain was recorded in a study of spatial heterogeneity in lung cancer. Regarding time point: blood at routine non-recurrence follow-up after resection. Whole RNA obtained from tumor, nontumor lung or frozen PBMC underwent sequencing without sorting. Unique molecular identifiers, one per molecule, were present on every TCR cDNA molecule. TCRdb redid the calling of the 5' RACE reads with MiXCR, one entry per CDR3 protein. The repertoire holds around 120,000 distinct CDR3 sequences, 10% to 15% seen once, with around a sixth in the top ten. The CDR3 totals 15 residues. With 7 bases clipped from V and 4 bases from J, the junction kept 8 bases outside the gene matches.

This rearrangement joins TRBV12-3 or TRBV12-4 to TRBJ1-5, with 9 bases aligning to TRBD1. The sample here was PBMCs, taken at follow-up. This TCR came from a male donor with early-stage non-small cell lung cancer. The CDR3, as DNA: TGTGCCAGCACGATGGGGGACAGGGAAAATCAGCCCCAGCATTTT. Translation: CASTMGDRENQPQHF.